This is a list of T cell receptor beta chains from one sample in a study of blood T cell repertoires in COVID-19. This table comes from immunoSEQ multiplex PCR, and its TCRdb copy is limited to in-frame clones, with some not included. The data show 100,000 to 150,000 clones, 55% to 75% seen once. Sequencing input: peripheral blood. The receptors were sampled from a human donor with acute or convalescent COVID-19. The donor label of this sample is uncertain. The CDR3 runs from the conserved cysteine through the conserved F or W. The D gene is left open where the match is weak. Where a row states a size, it is once, few, many or the class of an expanded clone; other rows omit it.

DNA	CDR3	V	J	size	D
TGTGCCAGCAGCTTAGACAGCAACTATGGCTACACCTTC	CASSLDSNYGYTF	TRBV7-3	TRBJ1-2	NA	NA
TGTGCCAGCTCAACTATGAACACTGAAGCTTTCTTT	CASSTMNTEAFF	TRBV18	TRBJ1-1	once	NA
TGTGCCAGCAGCTTTCCGACGCAGGGCACCGGGGAGCTGTTTTTT	CASSFPTQGTGELFF	TRBV7-2	TRBJ2-2	few	NA
TGTGCCAGTAGTATGACTTTGAATTCACCCCTCCACTTT	CASSMTLNSPLHF	TRBV19	TRBJ1-6	NA	NA
TGTGCCAGCAGCGGGGGTAGGGAGACCCAGTACTTC	CASSGGRETQYF	TRBV18	TRBJ2-5	once	TRBD2
TGCAGTGCTCCCCGGGAGGAGACCCAGTACTTC	CSAPREETQYF	TRBV20-1	TRBJ2-5	NA	NA
TGTGCCACCAAAAGACAAGCCATGAACACTGAAGCTTTCTTT	CATKRQAMNTEAFF	TRBV15	TRBJ1-1	NA	NA
TGTGCCAGCTCGTACACCGGGACAGGGGCATACGAGCAGTACTTC	CASSYTGTGAYEQYF	TRBV18	TRBJ2-7	NA	TRBD1
TGTGCCAGCGGCAGGGGCTACAATGAGCAGTTCTTC	CASGRGYNEQFF	TRBV2	TRBJ2-1	NA	NA
TGTGCCAGCAGCGTAGGAGGTCGAAGGCAGGGGAATGAAAAACTGTTTTTT	CASSVGGRRQGNEKLFF	TRBV9	TRBJ1-4	many	NA
TGCAGTGCAGGGAGGGACACTGAAGCTTTCTTT	CSAGRDTEAFF	TRBV20-1	TRBJ1-1	NA	NA
TGTGCCAGCAGCGAACCCCGGGACAGGGACACCGGGGAGCTGTTTTTT	CASSEPRDRDTGELFF	TRBV21-1	TRBJ2-2	NA	NA
TGTGCCAGCAGTTACATGGGAGCAGCTTTCTTT	CASSYMGAAFF	TRBV6-5	TRBJ1-1	NA	NA
TGCAGTGCTGCAGGGAACACTGAAGCTTTCTTT	CSAAGNTEAFF	TRBV20-1	TRBJ1-1	few	NA
TGCGCCAGCAGCTTGGCCCCCGGGACAGGGCAAGCCGGAGGATATGGCTACACCTTC	CASSLAPGTGQAGGYGYTF	TRBV5-1	TRBJ1-2	NA	TRBD1
TGTGCCAGTAGTATTTCAGGTCAAGAGACCCAGTACTTC	CASSISGQETQYF	TRBV19	TRBJ2-5	NA	NA
TGTGCCAGCAGCGGAGGACTCCTCGATGGGGACACTGAAGCTTTCTTT	CASSGGLLDGDTEAFF	TRBV3-1/TRBV3-2	TRBJ1-1	few	NA
TGTGCCAGCAGCCAAGTGGGACTCTTGGTCGGGGAGACCCAGTACTTC	CASSQVGLLVGETQYF	TRBV3-1/TRBV3-2	TRBJ2-5	once	NA
TGTGCCAGCAGTCCCGTCGGGGGAGAGCAGTACTTC	CASSPVGGEQYF	TRBV27	TRBJ2-7	NA	NA
TGTGCCAGCTCACCATATGACAGGGCGCAGCAGCCCCAGCATTTT	CASSPYDRAQQPQHF	TRBV18	TRBJ1-5	NA	TRBD1
TGCAGCGTTTTGTCCTTTAACACTGAAGCTTTCTTT	CSVLSFNTEAFF	TRBV29-1	TRBJ1-1	few	NA
TGTGCCAGCAGCTTGGCCCCCTTAGCAGCCTACGATACGCAGTATTTT	CASSLAPLAAYDTQYF	TRBV5-6	TRBJ2-3	NA	NA
TGTGCCAGCACTATGACAGGGAACTCTTTGGGAGCCCTCCACTTT	CASTMTGNSLGALHF	TRBV27	TRBJ1-6	few	TRBD1
TGTGCCAGCAGCTTAGCTGTAGATAACACTGAAGCTTTCTTT	CASSLAVDNTEAFF	TRBV7-9	TRBJ1-1	NA	NA
TGTGCCAGCTCGGTCGCCGGGACACATAACACCGGGGAGCTGTTTTTT	CASSVAGTHNTGELFF	TRBV18	TRBJ2-2	NA	NA
TGTGCCAGCAGCCTCTGGGGCAGGGAAGAGACCCAGTACTTC	CASSLWGREETQYF	TRBV3-1/TRBV3-2	TRBJ2-5	once	NA
TGTGCCAGCAGTTTGGGGACAGGGTCTAGCTATGGCTACACCTTC	CASSLGTGSSYGYTF	TRBV27	TRBJ1-2	NA	TRBD1
TGTGCCAGCAGCTCCGCGGAGGGGAGACACAATTCACCCCTCCACTTT	CASSSAEGRHNSPLHF	TRBV13	TRBJ1-6	NA	NA
TGCAGCGTCCAAACCGGGACAGCAAATTCACCCCTCCACTTT	CSVQTGTANSPLHF	TRBV29-1	TRBJ1-6	NA	TRBD1
TGTGCCAGCAGCCCCCGACAGGGGGTACAGCCCCAGCATTTT	CASSPRQGVQPQHF	TRBV7-2	TRBJ1-5	NA	TRBD1
TGTGCCAGCAGTTTTAGGGGGGGACTAGCGCCCTACAATGAGCAGTTCTTC	CASSFRGGLAPYNEQFF	TRBV7-2	TRBJ2-1	NA	TRBD2
TGTGCCACCAGTGATTTCGAGACACTGAACGATGAGCAGTTCTTC	CATSDFETLNDEQFF	TRBV24-1	TRBJ2-1	NA	NA
TGCGCCAGCAGCCAAGTACCAGGGGGGAATGAAAAACTGTTTTTT	CASSQVPGGNEKLFF	TRBV4-1	TRBJ1-4	NA	TRBD1
TGTGCCAGCAGTTACAGGGACACCGGTTGGACCGGGGAGCTGTTTTTT	CASSYRDTGWTGELFF	TRBV6-2/TRBV6-3	TRBJ2-2	NA	NA
TGTGCCAGCAGCTTAGGATTAGGCGGGGGCTACTACAATGAGCAGTTCTTC	CASSLGLGGGYYNEQFF	TRBV7-9	TRBJ2-1	NA	NA
TGTGCCAGTAGTACTCTAGCGGGGGGAAGGACAGATACGCAGTATTTT	CASSTLAGGRTDTQYF	TRBV19	TRBJ2-3	once	TRBD2